Listed here are 5 T cell receptor beta chains from one sample, sequenced in a study of T cell repertoires in cytomegalovirus infection. In TCRdb, the reads were re-called with MiXCR into one record per CDR3 protein. The repertoire includes roughly 600,000 distinct CDR3 sequences, 20% to 25% of them detected once, and less than 9.5% sits in the top ten. Sequencing used CD8+ T cells from PBMCs. Receptors were obtained from a human donor in good health (CMV status not recorded). Some clones in this sample may be carry-over from other donors' samples.

This clonotype was recorded a few times. The chain uses TRBV11-1 and TRBJ2-1, with D unresolved. This CDR3 spans 13 amino acids. V was cut by 5 bases and J by 2 bases, with 7 bases left in between. Germline lookup yields CDR1 SGHAT and CDR2 FQDESV (reference sequence). CDR3 bases: TGTGCCAGCAGCCACCAGACCTACAATGAGCAGTTCTTC. As protein: CASSHQTYNEQFF.

This clonotype turned up a few times. V and J are TRBV5-6 and TRBJ2-7; D is undetermined. The CDR3 is made up of 14 amino acids. CDR1 and CDR2 from the germline V gene are SGHDT and YYEEEE. The V end was cut by 5 bases, the J end by 6 bases, with 18 bases between. CDR3: CASSSGGLGSEQYF. DNA of the CDR3: TGTGCCAGCAGTTCCGGTGGTCTGGGGTCCGAGCAGTACTTC.

This chain connects TRBV29-1 to TRBJ2-1, with D perhaps TRBD1 or TRBD2 (5 bases each). CDR3 length: 16 amino acids. Germline V gene lookup returns CDR1 SQVTM and CDR2 ANQGSEA. Trimming stripped 0 bases from V and 5 bases from J, with 17 bases between. CDR3 nucleotide sequence: TGCAGCGTTGAAGACGAGGGGCGCGGTCAACACAATGAGCAGTTCTTC. Translated, it gives CSVEDEGRGQHNEQFF.

The table lists this clonotype with many counts. The chain recombines TRBV7-8 with TRBJ1-1, with D possibly TRBD1 on 6 matching bases. V lost 1 base to trimming and J lost 1 base, with 7 bases between them. This CDR3 spans 14 amino acids. From germline, CDR1 is SGHVS and CDR2 FQNEAQ. The CDR3 coding sequence is TGTGCCAGCAGCTTAGGGGGACAGAACACTGAAGCTTTCTTT. Translated, it gives CASSLGGQNTEAFF.

There are many counts of this clonotype. This sequence joins TRBV7-8 and TRBJ1-1; 8 bases are shared with TRBD1. The germline V gene has CDR1 SGHVS and CDR2 FQNEAQ. After removal of 1 base from V and 1 base from J, the junction contained 14 bases not matched to a gene. The length of the CDR3 is 19 residues. Written as DNA, the CDR3 is TGTGCCAGCAGCTTAGAGGGACCCGACAGGGGCTGGACGAACACTGAAGCTTTCTTT. Protein product: CASSLEGPDRGWTNTEAFF.